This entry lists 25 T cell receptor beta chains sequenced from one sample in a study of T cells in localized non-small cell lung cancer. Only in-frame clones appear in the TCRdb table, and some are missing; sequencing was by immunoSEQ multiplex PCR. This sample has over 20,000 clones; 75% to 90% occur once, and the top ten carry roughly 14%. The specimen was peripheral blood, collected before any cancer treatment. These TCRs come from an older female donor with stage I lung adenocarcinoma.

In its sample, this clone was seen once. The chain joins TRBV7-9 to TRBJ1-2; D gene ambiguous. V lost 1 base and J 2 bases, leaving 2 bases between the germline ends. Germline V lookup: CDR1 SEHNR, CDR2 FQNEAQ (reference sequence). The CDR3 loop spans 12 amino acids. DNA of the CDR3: TGTGCCAGCAGCTTAGTAAACTATGGCTACACCTTC. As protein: CASSLVNYGYTF.

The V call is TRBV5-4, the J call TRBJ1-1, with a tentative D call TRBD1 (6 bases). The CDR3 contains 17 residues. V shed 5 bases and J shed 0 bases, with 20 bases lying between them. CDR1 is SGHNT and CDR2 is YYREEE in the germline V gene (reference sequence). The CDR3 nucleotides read TGTGCCAGCAGTCCCTTGGGGGGCGGCCTTTTGAACACTGAAGCTTTCTTT. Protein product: CASSPLGGGLLNTEAFF.

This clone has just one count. The CDR3 region has the DNA TGCGCCAGCAGACCCGGGGCCCCAAGCACAGATACGCAGTATTTT. The encoded protein is CASRPGAPSTDTQYF. The chain couples TRBV5-1 to TRBJ2-3; D may correspond to TRBD1 or TRBD2 (5 bases each). The germline gives CDR1 SGHRS, CDR2 YFSETQ. V was shortened by 5 bases and J by 0 bases, with 13 bases between the two germline ends. The CDR3 totals 15 residues. The full variable domain, rest sourced from reference TRBV5-1 and TRBJ2-3, is KAGVTQTPRYLIKTRGQQVTLSCSPISGHRSVSWYQQTPGQGLQFLFEYFSETQRNKGNFPGRFSGRQFSNSRSEMNVSTLELGDSALYLCASRPGAPSTDTQYFGPGTRLTVL.

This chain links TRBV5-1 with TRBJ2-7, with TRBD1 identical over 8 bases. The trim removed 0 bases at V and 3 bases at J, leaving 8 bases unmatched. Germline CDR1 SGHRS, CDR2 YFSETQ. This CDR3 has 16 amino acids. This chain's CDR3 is CASSLGPGQDLYEQYF. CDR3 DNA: TGCGCCAGCAGCTTGGGACCGGGACAGGACCTCTACGAGCAGTACTTC. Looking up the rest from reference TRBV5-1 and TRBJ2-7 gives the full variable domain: KAGVTQTPRYLIKTRGQQVTLSCSPISGHRSVSWYQQTPGQGLQFLFEYFSETQRNKGNFPGRFSGRQFSNSRSEMNVSTLELGDSALYLCASSLGPGQDLYEQYFGPGTRLTVT.

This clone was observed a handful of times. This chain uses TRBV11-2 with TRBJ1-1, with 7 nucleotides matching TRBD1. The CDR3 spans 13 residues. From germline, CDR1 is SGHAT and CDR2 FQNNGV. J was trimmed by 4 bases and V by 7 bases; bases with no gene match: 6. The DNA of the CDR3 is TGTGCCAGCACCCCGACAGGGCGCACTGAAGCTTTCTTT. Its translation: CASTPTGRTEAFF.

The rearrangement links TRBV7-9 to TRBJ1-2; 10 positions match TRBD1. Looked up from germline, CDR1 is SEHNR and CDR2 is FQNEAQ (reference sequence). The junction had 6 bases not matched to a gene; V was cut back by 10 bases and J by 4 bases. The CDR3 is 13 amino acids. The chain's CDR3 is CATPGQGLYGYTF. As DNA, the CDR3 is TGTGCCACCCCGGGACAGGGGCTCTATGGCTACACCTTC.

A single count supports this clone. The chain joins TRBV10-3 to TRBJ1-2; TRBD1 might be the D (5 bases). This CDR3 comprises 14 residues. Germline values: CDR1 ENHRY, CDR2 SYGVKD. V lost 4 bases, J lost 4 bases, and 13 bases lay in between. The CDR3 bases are TGTGCCATCAGTGGGACATCACAAGGCTATGGCTACACCTTC. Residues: CAISGTSQGYGYTF.

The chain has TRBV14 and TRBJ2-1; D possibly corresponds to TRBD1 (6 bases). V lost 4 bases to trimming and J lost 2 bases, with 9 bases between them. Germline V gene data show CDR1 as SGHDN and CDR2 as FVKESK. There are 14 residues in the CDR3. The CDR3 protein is CASSPGQTYNEQFF. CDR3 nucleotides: TGTGCCAGCAGCCCCGGACAGACCTACAATGAGCAGTTCTTC.

DNA for the CDR3: TGTGCCAGCAGCTTAAGTGGACAGGTGATGGGCTACGAGCAGTACTTC. Its protein is CASSLSGQVMGYEQYF. This chain links TRBV7-2 with TRBJ2-7, with 7 bases aligning to TRBD1. The CDR3 length is 16 residues. Germline CDR1 and CDR2: SGHTA and FQGNSA. V trimming: 2 bases; J trimming: 3 bases; junction bases outside the gene matches: 10.

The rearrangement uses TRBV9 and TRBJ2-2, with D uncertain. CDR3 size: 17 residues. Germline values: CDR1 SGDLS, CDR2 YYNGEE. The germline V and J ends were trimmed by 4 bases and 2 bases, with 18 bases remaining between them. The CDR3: CASSSVRVQTNTGELFF. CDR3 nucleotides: TGTGCCAGCAGCAGCGTAAGGGTACAGACAAACACCGGGGAGCTGTTTTTT.

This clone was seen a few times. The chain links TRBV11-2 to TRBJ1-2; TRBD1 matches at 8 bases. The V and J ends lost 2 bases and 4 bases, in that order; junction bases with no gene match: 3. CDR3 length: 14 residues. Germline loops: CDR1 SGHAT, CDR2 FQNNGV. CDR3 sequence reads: CASSLQGAFYGYTF. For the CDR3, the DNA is TGTGCCAGCAGCTTACAGGGGGCATTCTATGGCTACACCTTC.

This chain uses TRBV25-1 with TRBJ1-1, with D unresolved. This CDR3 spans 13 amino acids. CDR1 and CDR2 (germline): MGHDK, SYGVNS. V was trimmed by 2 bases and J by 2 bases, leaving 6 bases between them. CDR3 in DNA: TGTGCCAGCAGTGAACAGGTAAACACTGAAGCTTTCTTT. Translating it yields CASSEQVNTEAFF.

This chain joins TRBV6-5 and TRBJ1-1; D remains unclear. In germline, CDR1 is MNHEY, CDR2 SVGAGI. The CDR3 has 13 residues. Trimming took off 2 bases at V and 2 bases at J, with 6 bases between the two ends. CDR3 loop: CASSYAQNTEAFF. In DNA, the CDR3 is TGTGCCAGCAGTTACGCGCAAAACACTGAAGCTTTCTTT.

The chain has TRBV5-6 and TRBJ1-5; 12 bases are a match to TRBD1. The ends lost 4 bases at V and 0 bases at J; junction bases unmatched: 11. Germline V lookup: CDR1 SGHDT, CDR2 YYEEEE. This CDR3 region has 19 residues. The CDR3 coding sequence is TGTGCCAGCAGCCGGATGGGGACAGGGGGCGCGAGTAGCAATCAGCCCCAGCATTTT. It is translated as CASSRMGTGGASSNQPQHF.

CDR3 sequence reads: CASSSDTGKNTEAFF. The CDR3 nucleotides read TGTGCCAGCAGTTCAGACACAGGGAAGAACACTGAAGCTTTCTTT. This chain links TRBV7-9 with TRBJ1-1, with D maybe TRBD1 (6 bases). The germline V gene encodes CDR1 SEHNR and CDR2 FQNEAQ (reference sequence). V was pared by 6 bases and J by 1 base, with 15 bases between. This CDR3 has 15 residues.

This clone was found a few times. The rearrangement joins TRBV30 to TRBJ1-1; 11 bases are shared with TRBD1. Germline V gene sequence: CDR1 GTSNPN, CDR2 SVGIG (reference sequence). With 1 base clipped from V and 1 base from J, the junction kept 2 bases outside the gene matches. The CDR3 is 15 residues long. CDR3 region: CAWSGDRGGNTEAFF. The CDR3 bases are TGTGCCTGGAGTGGGGACAGGGGGGGGAACACTGAAGCTTTCTTT. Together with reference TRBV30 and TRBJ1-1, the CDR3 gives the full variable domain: SQTIHQWPATLVQPVGSPLSLECTVEGTSNPNLYWYRQAAGRGLQLLFYSVGIGQISSEVPQNLSASRPQDRQFILSSKKLLLSDSGFYLCAWSGDRGGNTEAFFGQGTRLTVV.

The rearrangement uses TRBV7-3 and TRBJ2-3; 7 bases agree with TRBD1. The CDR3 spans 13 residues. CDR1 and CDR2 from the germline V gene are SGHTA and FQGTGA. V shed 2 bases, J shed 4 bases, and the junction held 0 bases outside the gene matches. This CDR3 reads CASSLQGADTQYF. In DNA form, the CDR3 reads TGTGCCAGCAGCTTACAGGGGGCAGATACGCAGTATTTT.

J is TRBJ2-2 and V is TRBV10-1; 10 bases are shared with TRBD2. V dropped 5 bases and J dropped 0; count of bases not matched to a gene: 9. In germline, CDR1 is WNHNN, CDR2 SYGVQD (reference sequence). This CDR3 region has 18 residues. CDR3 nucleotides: TGCGCCAGCAGTCCTAGCGGGAGCGACCTCCCGAACACCGGGGAGCTGTTTTTT. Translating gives CASSPSGSDLPNTGELFF.

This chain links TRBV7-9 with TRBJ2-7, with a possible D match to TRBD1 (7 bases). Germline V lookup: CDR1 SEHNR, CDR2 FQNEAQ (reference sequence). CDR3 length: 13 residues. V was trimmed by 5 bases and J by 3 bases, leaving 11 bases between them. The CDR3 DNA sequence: TGTGCCAGCAGCCCGGGGGACAGCTACGAGCAGTACTTC. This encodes CASSPGDSYEQYF.

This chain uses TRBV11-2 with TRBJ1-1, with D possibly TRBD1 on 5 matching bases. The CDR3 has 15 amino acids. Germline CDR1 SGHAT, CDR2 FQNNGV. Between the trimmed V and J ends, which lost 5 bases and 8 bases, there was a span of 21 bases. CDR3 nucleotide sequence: TGTGCCAGCAGCGTTCGCGGCAGGGATCCGACCGAAGCTTTCTTT. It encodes CASSVRGRDPTEAFF.

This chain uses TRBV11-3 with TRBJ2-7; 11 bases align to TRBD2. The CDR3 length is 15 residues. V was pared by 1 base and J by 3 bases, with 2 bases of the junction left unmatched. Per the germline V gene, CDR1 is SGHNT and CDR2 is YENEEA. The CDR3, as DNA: TGTGCCAGCAGCTTAGCCCTAGCGGGAGGCTACGAGCAGTACTTC. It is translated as CASSLALAGGYEQYF.

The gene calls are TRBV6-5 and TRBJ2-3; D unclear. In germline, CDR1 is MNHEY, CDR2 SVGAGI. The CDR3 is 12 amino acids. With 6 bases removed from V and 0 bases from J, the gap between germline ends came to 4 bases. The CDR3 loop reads CASSRSTDTQYF. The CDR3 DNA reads TGTGCCAGCAGCCGAAGCACAGATACGCAGTATTTT.

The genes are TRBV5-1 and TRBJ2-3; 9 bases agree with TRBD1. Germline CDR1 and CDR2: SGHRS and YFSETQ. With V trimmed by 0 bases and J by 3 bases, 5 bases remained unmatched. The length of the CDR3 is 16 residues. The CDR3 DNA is TGCGCCAGCAGCTTGGGACGGGACAGGGCTACAGATACGCAGTATTTT. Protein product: CASSLGRDRATDTQYF. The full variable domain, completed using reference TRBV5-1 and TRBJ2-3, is KAGVTQTPRYLIKTRGQQVTLSCSPISGHRSVSWYQQTPGQGLQFLFEYFSETQRNKGNFPGRFSGRQFSNSRSEMNVSTLELGDSALYLCASSLGRDRATDTQYFGPGTRLTVL.

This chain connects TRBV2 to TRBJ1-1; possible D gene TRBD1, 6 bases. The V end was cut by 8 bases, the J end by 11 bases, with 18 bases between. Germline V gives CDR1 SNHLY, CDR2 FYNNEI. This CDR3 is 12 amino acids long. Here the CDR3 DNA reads TGTGCCAGCGCCGCCGAGGTAGGGGGGGCTTTCTTT. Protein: CASAAEVGGAFF.

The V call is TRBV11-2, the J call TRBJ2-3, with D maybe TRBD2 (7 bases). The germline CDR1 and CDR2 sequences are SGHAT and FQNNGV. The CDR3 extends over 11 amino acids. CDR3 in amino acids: CPSGGPDTQYF. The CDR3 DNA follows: TGTCCTTCGGGGGGCCCAGATACGCAGTATTTT.